The T cell receptor beta chain described here comes from a study of regulatory T cells. The study's findings and limits: Hydrophobic residues at CDR3 positions 6 and 7 were enriched in conventional CD4+ T cells of CD3G-deficient patients.

This CDR3 spans 17 amino acids. As for this clone: Its target is unknown.

Regulatory (CD25-high CD127-low) and conventional (CD25-low CD127-high) CD4+ T cells were sorted separately. The primer mix had 52 TRBV and 13 TRBJ primers. Sequencing was performed with immunoSEQ multiplex PCR; in TCRdb, only in-frame clones are kept and a portion is missing. The sample has 30,000 to 40,000 clones, 75% to 90% seen once; the top ten hold approximately 2.3%. Material for sequencing was conventional CD4+ T cells sorted from blood. The chain links TRBV21-1 to TRBJ2-6; the table's D gene call, TRBD1, was not cross checked with the DNA. TRBV21-1 is reported as a pseudogene. The sequence came from a person aged 18 to 29 with CD3G deficiency. The CDR3 loop reads CASSGQDASSGANVLTF. CDR3 in DNA: TGTGCCAGCAGCGGGCAAGACGCCTCCTCTGGGGCCAACGTCCTGACTTTC.